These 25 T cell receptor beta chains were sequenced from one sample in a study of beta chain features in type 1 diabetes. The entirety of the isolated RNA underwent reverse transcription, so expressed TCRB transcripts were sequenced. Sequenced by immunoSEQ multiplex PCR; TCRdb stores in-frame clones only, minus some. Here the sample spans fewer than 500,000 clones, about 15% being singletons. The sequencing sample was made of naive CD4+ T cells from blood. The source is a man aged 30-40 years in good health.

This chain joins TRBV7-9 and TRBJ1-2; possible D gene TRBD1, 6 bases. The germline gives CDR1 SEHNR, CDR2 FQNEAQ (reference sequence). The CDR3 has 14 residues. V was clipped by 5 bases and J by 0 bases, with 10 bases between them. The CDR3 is CASSTGGPNYGYTF. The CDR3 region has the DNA TGTGCCAGCAGCACCGGGGGCCCTAACTATGGCTACACCTTC. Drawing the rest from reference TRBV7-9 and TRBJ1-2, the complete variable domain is DTGVSQNPRHKITKRGQNVTFRCDPISEHNRLYWYRQTLGQGPEFLTYFQNEAQLEKSRLLSDRFSAERPKGSFSTLEIQRTEQGDSAMYLCASSTGGPNYGYTFGSGTRLTVV.

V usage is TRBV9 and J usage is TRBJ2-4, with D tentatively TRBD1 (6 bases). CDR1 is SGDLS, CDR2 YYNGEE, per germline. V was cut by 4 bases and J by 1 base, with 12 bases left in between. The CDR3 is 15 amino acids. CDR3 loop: CASSLTGSAKNIQYF. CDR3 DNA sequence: TGTGCCAGCAGCCTCACAGGGTCGGCCAAAAACATTCAGTACTTC. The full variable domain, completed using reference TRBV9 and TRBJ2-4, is DSGVTQTPKHLITATGQRVTLRCSPRSGDLSVYWYQQSLDQGLQFLIQYYNGEERAKGNILERFSAQQFPDLHSELNLSSLELGDSALYFCASSLTGSAKNIQYFGAGTRLSVL.

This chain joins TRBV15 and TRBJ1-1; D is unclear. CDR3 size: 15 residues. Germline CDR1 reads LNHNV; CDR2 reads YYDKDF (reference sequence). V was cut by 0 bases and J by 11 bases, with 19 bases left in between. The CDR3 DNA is TGTGCCACCAGCAGAGAAGGGTCTGCTACCCGGCGGGCTTTCTTT. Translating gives CATSREGSATRRAFF.

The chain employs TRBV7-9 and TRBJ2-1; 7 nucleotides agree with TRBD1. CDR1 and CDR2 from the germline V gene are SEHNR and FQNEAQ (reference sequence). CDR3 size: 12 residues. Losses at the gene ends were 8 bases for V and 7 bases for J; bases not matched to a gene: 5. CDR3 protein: CASVQGMNEQFF. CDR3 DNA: TGTGCCAGCGTACAGGGGATGAATGAGCAGTTCTTC.

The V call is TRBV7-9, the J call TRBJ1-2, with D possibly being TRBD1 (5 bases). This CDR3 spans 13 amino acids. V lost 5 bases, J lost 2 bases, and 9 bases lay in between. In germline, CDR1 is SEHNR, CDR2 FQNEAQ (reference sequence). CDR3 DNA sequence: TGTGCCAGCAGCCAGACAGTCAACTATGGCTACACCTTC. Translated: CASSQTVNYGYTF.

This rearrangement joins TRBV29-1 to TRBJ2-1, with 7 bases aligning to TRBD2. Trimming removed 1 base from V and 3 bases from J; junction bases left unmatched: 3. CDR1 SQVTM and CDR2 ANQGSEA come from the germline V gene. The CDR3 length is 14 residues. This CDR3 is CSVEGRGSYNEQFF. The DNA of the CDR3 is TGCAGCGTTGAAGGTCGCGGGAGCTACAATGAGCAGTTCTTC.

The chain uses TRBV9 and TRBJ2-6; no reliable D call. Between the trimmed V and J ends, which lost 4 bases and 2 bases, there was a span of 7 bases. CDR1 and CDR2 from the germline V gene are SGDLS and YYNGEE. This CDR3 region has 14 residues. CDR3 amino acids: CASSSRTGANVLTF. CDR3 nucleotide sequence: TGTGCCAGCAGCTCAAGGACTGGGGCCAACGTCCTGACTTTC.

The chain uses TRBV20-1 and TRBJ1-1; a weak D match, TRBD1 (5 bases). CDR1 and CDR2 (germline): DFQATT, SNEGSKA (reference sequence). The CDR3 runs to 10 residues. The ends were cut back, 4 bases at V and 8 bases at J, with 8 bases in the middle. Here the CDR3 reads CSAKRQEAFF. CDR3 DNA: TGCAGTGCTAAAAGACAGGAAGCTTTCTTT.

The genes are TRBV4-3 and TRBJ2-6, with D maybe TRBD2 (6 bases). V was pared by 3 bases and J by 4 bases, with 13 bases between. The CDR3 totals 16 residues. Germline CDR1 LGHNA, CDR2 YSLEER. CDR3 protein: CASSQAGRGGANVLTF. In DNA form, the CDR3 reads TGCGCCAGCAGCCAGGCGGGAAGGGGAGGGGCCAACGTCCTGACTTTC.

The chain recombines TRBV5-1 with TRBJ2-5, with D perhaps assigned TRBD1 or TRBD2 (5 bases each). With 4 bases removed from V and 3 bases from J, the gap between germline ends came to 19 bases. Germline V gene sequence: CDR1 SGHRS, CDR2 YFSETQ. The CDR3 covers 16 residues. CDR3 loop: CASSRGWERNEETQYF. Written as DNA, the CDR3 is TGCGCCAGCAGCCGGGGCTGGGAACGGAATGAAGAGACCCAGTACTTC. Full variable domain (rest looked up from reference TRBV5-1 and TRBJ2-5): KAGVTQTPRYLIKTRGQQVTLSCSPISGHRSVSWYQQTPGQGLQFLFEYFSETQRNKGNFPGRFSGRQFSNSRSEMNVSTLELGDSALYLCASSRGWERNEETQYFGPGTRLLVL.

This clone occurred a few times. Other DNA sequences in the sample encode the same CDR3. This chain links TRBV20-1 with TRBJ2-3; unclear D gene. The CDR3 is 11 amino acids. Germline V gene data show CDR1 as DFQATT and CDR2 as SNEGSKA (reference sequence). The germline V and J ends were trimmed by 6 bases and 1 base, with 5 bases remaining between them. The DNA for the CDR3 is TGCAGTGCGCGGCGCACAGATACGCAGTATTTT. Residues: CSARRTDTQYF.

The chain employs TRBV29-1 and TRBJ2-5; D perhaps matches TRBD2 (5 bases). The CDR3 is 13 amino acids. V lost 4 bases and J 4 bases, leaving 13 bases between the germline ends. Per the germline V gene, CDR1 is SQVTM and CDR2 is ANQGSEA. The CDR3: CSVALVEGETQYF. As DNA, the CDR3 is TGCAGCGTTGCCCTAGTTGAGGGAGAGACCCAGTACTTC.

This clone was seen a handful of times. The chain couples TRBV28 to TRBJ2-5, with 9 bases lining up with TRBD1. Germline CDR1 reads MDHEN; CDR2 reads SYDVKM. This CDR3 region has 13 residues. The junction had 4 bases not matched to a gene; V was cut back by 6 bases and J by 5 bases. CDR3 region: CASRPTGGETQYF. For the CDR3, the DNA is TGTGCCAGCAGACCAACAGGGGGCGAGACCCAGTACTTC. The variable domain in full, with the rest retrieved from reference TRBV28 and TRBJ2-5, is DVKVTQSSRYLVKRTGEKVFLECVQDMDHENMFWYRQDPGLGLRLIYFSYDVKMKEKGDIPEGYSVSREKKERFSLILESASTNQTSMYLCASRPTGGETQYFGPGTRLLVL.

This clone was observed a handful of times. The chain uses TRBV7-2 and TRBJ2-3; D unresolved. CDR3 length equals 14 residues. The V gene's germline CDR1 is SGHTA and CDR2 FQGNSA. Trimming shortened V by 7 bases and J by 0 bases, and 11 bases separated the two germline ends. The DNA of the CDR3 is TGTGCCAGCACTCGCGGTCAAAGCACAGATACGCAGTATTTT. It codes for CASTRGQSTDTQYF.

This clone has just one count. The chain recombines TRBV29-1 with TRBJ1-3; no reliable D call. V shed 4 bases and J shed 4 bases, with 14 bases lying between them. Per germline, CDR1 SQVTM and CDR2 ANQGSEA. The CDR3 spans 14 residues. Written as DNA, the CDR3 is TGCAGCGTTGCTCCCGGGGAGCAAGGAAACACCATATATTTT. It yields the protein CSVAPGEQGNTIYF.

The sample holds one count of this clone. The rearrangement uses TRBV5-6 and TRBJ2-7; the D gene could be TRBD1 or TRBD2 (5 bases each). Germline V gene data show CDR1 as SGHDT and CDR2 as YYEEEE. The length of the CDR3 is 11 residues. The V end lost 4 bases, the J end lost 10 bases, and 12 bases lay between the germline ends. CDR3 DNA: TGTGCCAGCAGCATCGGGACGGCCCAGTACTTC. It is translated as CASSIGTAQYF. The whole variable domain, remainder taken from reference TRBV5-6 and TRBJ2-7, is DAGVTQSPTHLIKTRGQQVTLRCSPKSGHDTVSWYQQALGQGPQFIFQYYEEEERQRGNFPDRFSGHQFPNYSSELNVNALLLGDSALYLCASSIGTAQYFGPGTRLTVT.

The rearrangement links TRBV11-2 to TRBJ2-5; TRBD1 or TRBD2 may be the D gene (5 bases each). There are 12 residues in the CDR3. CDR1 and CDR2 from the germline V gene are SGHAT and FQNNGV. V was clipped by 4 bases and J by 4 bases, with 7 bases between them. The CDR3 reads CASSSGAETQYF. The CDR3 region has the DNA TGTGCCAGCAGCTCCGGGGCAGAGACCCAGTACTTC.

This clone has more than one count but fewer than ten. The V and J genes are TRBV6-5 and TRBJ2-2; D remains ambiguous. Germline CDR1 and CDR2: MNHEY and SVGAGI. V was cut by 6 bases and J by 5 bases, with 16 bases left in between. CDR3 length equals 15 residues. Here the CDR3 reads CASSRSPVGTGELFF. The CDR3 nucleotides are TGTGCCAGCAGCCGCTCACCGGTGGGGACCGGGGAGCTGTTTTTT.

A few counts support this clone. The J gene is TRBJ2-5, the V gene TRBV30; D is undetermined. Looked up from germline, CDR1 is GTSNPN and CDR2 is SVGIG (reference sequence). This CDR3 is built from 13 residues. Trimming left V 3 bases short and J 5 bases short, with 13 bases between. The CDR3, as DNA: TGTGCCTGGAGCTCTATCCTTAGGGAGACCCAGTACTTC. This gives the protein CAWSSILRETQYF. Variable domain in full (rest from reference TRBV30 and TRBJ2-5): SQTIHQWPATLVQPVGSPLSLECTVEGTSNPNLYWYRQAAGRGLQLLFYSVGIGQISSEVPQNLSASRPQDRQFILSSKKLLLSDSGFYLCAWSSILRETQYFGPGTRLLVL.

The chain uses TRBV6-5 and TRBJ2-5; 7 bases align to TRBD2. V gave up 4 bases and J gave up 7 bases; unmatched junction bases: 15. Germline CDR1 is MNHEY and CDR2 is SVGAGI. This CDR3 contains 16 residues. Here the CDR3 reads CASSLEATSTTGTQYF. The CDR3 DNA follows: TGTGCCAGCAGTTTGGAGGCGACTAGCACTACGGGGACCCAGTACTTC.

The CDR3 DNA reads TGTGCCAGCGGGGGGGCGCGTCAAGAGACCCAGTACTTC. Its protein product is CASGGARQETQYF. This sequence joins TRBV6-6 and TRBJ2-5; tentatively, D is TRBD2 (7 bases). With 8 bases removed from V and 2 bases from J, the gap between germline ends came to 12 bases. Germline V gene data show CDR1 as MNHNY and CDR2 as SVGAGI (reference sequence). The CDR3 length is 13 residues.

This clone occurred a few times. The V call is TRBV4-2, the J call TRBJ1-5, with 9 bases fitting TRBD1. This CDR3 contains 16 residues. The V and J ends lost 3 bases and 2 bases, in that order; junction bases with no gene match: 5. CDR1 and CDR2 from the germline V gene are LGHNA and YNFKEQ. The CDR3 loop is CASSQGTGSGNQPQHF. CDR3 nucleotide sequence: TGTGCCAGCAGCCAGGGGACAGGGAGTGGCAATCAGCCCCAGCATTTT.

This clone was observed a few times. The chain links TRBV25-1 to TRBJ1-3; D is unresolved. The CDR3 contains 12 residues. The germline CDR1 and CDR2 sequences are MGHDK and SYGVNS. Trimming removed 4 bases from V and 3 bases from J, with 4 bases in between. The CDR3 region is CASSGVGNTIYF. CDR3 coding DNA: TGTGCCAGCAGTGGGGTTGGAAACACCATATATTTT.

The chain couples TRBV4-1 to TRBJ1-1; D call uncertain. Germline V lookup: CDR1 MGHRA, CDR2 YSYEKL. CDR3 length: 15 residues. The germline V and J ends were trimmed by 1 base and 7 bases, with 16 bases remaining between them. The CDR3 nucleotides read TGCGCCAGCAGCCAAGCTACAGACCCACGTCTTGAAGCTTTCTTT. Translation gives CASSQATDPRLEAFF.

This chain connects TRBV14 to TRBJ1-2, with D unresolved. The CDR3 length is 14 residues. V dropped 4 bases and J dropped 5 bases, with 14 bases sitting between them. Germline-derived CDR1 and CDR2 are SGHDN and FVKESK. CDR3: CASSLTLGGYGYTF. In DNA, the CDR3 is TGTGCCAGCAGCCTCACCCTTGGTGGATATGGCTACACCTTC.